This TCR beta chain was captured in a study of blood T cell repertoires in COVID-19. Remarks on this clone: In the same sample, other DNA sequences code for this CDR3.

Seattle participants joined during active infection and were tracked over time. TCRdb keeps only in-frame clones here, not all; method: immunoSEQ multiplex PCR. The data contain around 300,000 clones, roughly nine tenths of them singletons. This CDR3 comprises 11 residues. The germline V gene has CDR1 SEHNR and CDR2 FQNEAQ (reference sequence). Trimming took off 2 bases at V and 8 bases at J, with 6 bases between the two ends. What was sequenced was peripheral blood. The source of this sequence is a young woman with COVID-19, enrolled during active disease. This chain connects TRBV7-9 to TRBJ1-1; D gene unclear. The CDR3 DNA reads TGTGCCAGCAGCTTAAGGGAGGAAGCTTTCTTT. It yields the protein CASSLREEAFF.